There are many counts of the clone carrying this TCR beta chain. Its antigen is currently unknown. This sample stems from a study of regulatory T cells in long-lasting Graves disease. Study-wide results and limits: TRBV28, TRBJ1-2 and TRBJ2-5 were segments that persistent disease favored.

Researchers made TCR beta libraries by using iRepertoire HTBI primers and running Arm-PCR on CDR3 regions. TCRdb analysed the multiplex PCR reads with MiXCR anew, one entry per CDR3 protein. Among about 350,000 distinct CDR3 sequences listed, 15% to 20% were seen once. The time point was: newly diagnosed GD, antithyroid drugs for less than 3 months. Researchers made the TCR library from RNA that was extracted from PBMCs. This CDR3 spans 14 amino acids. The V gene lost 5 bases and the J gene lost 7 bases, with 14 bases spanning the gap. Germline V gene sequence: CDR1 SGHAT, CDR2 FQNNGV. These data also formed part of another study, on T cells in Graves' hyperthyroidism and ophthalmopathy. As that report states: RT-PCR in the first round (using the HTBI primer set) targeted the TCR CDR3.

The sequencing here drew on peripheral blood mononuclear cells (PBMCs), taken at new diagnosis, from a patient treated with antithyroid drugs. The chain couples TRBV11-2 to TRBJ2-2, with D possibly being TRBD2 (6 bases). The receptor was derived from a woman between 18 and 29 years old with Graves disease. This CDR3 reads CASSPRTKSGELFF. For the CDR3, the DNA is TGTGCCAGCAGCCCTAGGACTAAAAGCGGGGAGCTGTTTTTT.